The rows below give T cell receptor beta chains drawn from one sample of a study of blood T cells in healthy people across ages. TCRdb re-called the 5' RACE reads through MiXCR, storing one row per CDR3 protein. This table has under 2 million distinct CDR3 sequences, around 35% appearing once. Specimen: blood. Receptors were obtained from a woman under 40 in good health. CDR3s include the opening cysteine and the closing phenylalanine or tryptophan.

J gene | V gene | CDR3 protein
TRBJ2-5 | TRBV11-2 | CASSPEGTAEETQYF
TRBJ2-1 | TRBV11-3 | CASSREGGNPYNEQFF
TRBJ2-1 | TRBV10-3 | CAIRGTSGGSSYNEQFF
TRBJ2-1 | TRBV4-1 | CAGSQEQGREQFF
TRBJ2-4 | TRBV6-6 | CASSYGQGRGKNIQYF
TRBJ2-1 | TRBV2 | CASSESEWKFF
TRBJ2-3 | TRBV7-3 | CASKGPGDTQYF
TRBJ1-1 | TRBV9 | CASRQQENTEAFF
TRBJ2-1 | TRBV12-3/TRBV12-4 | CASSPTGSQGNEQFF
TRBJ1-2 | TRBV12-3/TRBV12-4 | CASSLTEGYGYTF